This T cell receptor beta chain was retrieved from a study of T-cell reconstitution after alpha-beta-depleted transplantation in children (dated by TCRdb to the mid-2010s). With regard to the full study: The study quantitatively tracked T-cell immune reconstitution after TCRalphabeta/CD19-depleted allogeneic hematopoietic cell transplantation in children using TCR repertoire profiling. General conclusions and limits of the study: Hyperexpanded clone frequencies declined over subsequent months; after one year, T-cell counts and TCRbeta diversity were mostly attributed to newly produced T cells. In some patients, high TCRbeta diversity at day 60 was attributed to recipient T cells and intrathymic progenitors that had survived conditioning. Apparently early alphabetaT-cell count recovery about two months after transplant reportedly relied on only several hundred rapidly expanded clones derived from non-depleted graft cells.

According to the germline V gene, CDR1 reads LGHNA and CDR2 reads YNFKEQ. Including the terminal cysteine and phenylalanine, the CDR3 comprises 14 residues. Only the CDR3 region is kept as DNA, spanning 42 bases read in frame from base 1. The trim is 4 bases for V and 0 bases for J, with a gap of 7 bases between the germline ends. Interpreted using the paper, the treatment or condition label stands for: allogeneic hematopoietic cell transplantation with graft depleted of TCRalphabeta T cells and CD19 B cells. The transplant recipients were children given TCRalphabeta/CD19-depleted allogeneic hematopoietic cell grafts. Comments on this clonotype: Its antigen has not been determined. Base qualities are not recorded, but no much larger clone differs from it by a single base.

Library construction relied on PCR. TCRdb records Illumina HiSeq 2500 as the sequencer. TCR library preparation used molecular barcoding, with unique molecular identifiers applied to normalize quantification of the TCRbeta repertoire. TCRdb ran its own pipeline on the public reads, namely fastp trimming at Q25 and MiXCR clone calling, and kept in-frame beta chains. Here each entry gathers all rows of one CDR3 protein and keeps the most common genes and DNA. The sample table contains fewer than 550,000 distinct CDR3 sequences; only one count was recorded for roughly an eighth of them. The ten biggest clones cover approximately 14% of the sample.

The clonotype originates from a female patient between 2 and 10 years old who had a stem cell transplant for aplastic anemia, so the T cells may come from the graft donor. The chain is encoded by TRBV4-2 joined to TRBJ2-1; the D gene cannot be resolved reliably. Sequencing used PBMCs, mostly from graft donor cells, obtained 180 days after TCRalphabeta/CD19-depleted stem cell transplant. DNA sequence: TGTGCCAGCAGCCCCCCAGACTCCTACAATGAGCAGTTCTTC. Its protein is CASSPPDSYNEQFF.